A single sample is the source of the 20 T cell receptor beta chains below, sequenced in a study of PD-1 blockade in classical Hodgkin lymphoma. Brentuximab vedotin exposure varied, and every patient relapsed after autologous stem cell transplantation. The table came from immunoSEQ multiplex PCR; TCRdb's copy has only in-frame clones and leaves some out. The table has around 19,000 clones, about 80% seen once. The specimen was peripheral blood mononuclear cells (PBMCs), collected at baseline. The origin of the receptors is a human donor with classical Hodgkin lymphoma.

The chain uses TRBV21-1 and TRBJ2-2; the table gives TRBD1 as D, unverified against the DNA. TRBV21-1 corresponds to a pseudogene. The CDR3 totals 17 residues. CDR3 sequence (DNA): TGTGCCAGCACTTACAAAACGGCAGGGGCTAACACCGGGGAGCTGTTTTTT. Translation gives CASTYKTAGANTGELFF.

This chain joins TRBV28 and TRBJ1-1; 8 nucleotides line up with TRBD1. This CDR3 is 13 amino acids long. The V gene end was trimmed by 6 bases and the J gene end by 8 bases; junction bases not matched to a gene: 8. CDR1 and CDR2 (germline): MDHEN, SYDVKM. CDR3 sequence: CASSRSWTGEAFF. The CDR3 coding sequence is TGTGCCAGCAGCCGTTCTTGGACAGGGGAAGCTTTCTTT.

This clone has more than one count but fewer than ten. V gene TRBV2 combines with J gene TRBJ1-2; D gene unclear. Trimming removed 0 bases from V and 8 bases from J, with 10 bases in between. The CDR3 extends over 13 amino acids. CDR1 SNHLY and CDR2 FYNNEI come from the germline V gene. The CDR3 bases are TGTGCCAGCAGTGAAGCGCTACGGTTGGGCTACACCTTC. Its protein is CASSEALRLGYTF.

This chain joins TRBV9 and TRBJ2-7, with 11 bases identical to TRBD2. CDR3 length: 15 residues. Germline loops: CDR1 SGDLS, CDR2 YYNGEE. J was trimmed by 4 bases and V by 1 base; bases with no gene match: 4. The CDR3 sequence: CASSVTGTSGYEQYF. As DNA, the CDR3 is TGTGCCAGCAGCGTAACCGGGACTAGCGGATACGAGCAGTACTTC. Looking up the rest from reference TRBV9 and TRBJ2-7 gives the full variable domain: DSGVTQTPKHLITATGQRVTLRCSPRSGDLSVYWYQQSLDQGLQFLIQYYNGEERAKGNILERFSAQQFPDLHSELNLSSLELGDSALYFCASSVTGTSGYEQYFGPGTRLTVT.

The V gene is TRBV5-4, the J gene TRBJ1-3; perhaps TRBD1 as D (5 bases). The CDR3 loop spans 16 amino acids. Germline-derived CDR1 and CDR2 are SGHNT and YYREEE (reference sequence). Trimming took off 4 bases at V and 5 bases at J, with 19 bases between the two ends. The CDR3 DNA follows: TGTGCCAGCAGCGTGAACTCCAGGGCGCTCAGAAACACCATATATTTT. This translates into CASSVNSRALRNTIYF.

The J gene is TRBJ2-3, the V gene TRBV7-8, with TRBD2 matching over 7 bases. CDR1 is SGHVS, CDR2 FQNEAQ, per germline. The length of the CDR3 is 17 residues. The V segment lost 1 base and the J segment 2 bases; nucleotides outside the gene matches: 9. CDR3: CASSLGAAGALTDTQYF. DNA for the CDR3: TGTGCCAGCAGCTTAGGAGCGGCGGGAGCCCTCACAGATACGCAGTATTTT.

The gene calls are TRBV30 and TRBJ1-1; D might be TRBD1 (6 bases). Germline CDR1 is GTSNPN and CDR2 is SVGIG (reference sequence). The CDR3 covers 13 residues. The V and J ends lost 1 base and 5 bases respectively, with 11 bases between them. CDR3 nucleotides: TGTGCCTGGAGTGGCCAGGGGCGGACTGAAGCTTTCTTT. Amino acids: CAWSGQGRTEAFF. Looking up the rest from reference TRBV30 and TRBJ1-1 gives the full variable domain: SQTIHQWPATLVQPVGSPLSLECTVEGTSNPNLYWYRQAAGRGLQLLFYSVGIGQISSEVPQNLSASRPQDRQFILSSKKLLLSDSGFYLCAWSGQGRTEAFFGQGTRLTVV.

The rearrangement links TRBV4-2 to TRBJ2-3; 9 bases line up with TRBD2. CDR1 and CDR2 (germline): LGHNA, YNFKEQ. J lost 6 bases, V lost 1 base, and 11 bases had no gene match. The CDR3 is 17 amino acids. CDR3 residues: CASSQAALAGEGDTQYF. CDR3 DNA: TGTGCCAGCAGCCAAGCCGCCTTAGCGGGAGAGGGGGATACGCAGTATTTT.

The V gene is TRBV7-6, the J gene TRBJ2-3, with D hard to call. The CDR3 is 14 amino acids. Per germline, CDR1 SGHVS and CDR2 FNYEAQ. The V end was cut by 5 bases, the J end by 1 base, with 10 bases between. The CDR3 loop reads CASSADTRTDTQYF. The CDR3 DNA sequence: TGTGCCAGCAGCGCAGACACTCGCACAGATACGCAGTATTTT.

This sequence joins TRBV7-8 and TRBJ2-4, with unresolved D. V lost 1 base and J lost 0, with 10 bases in between. Germline CDR1 reads SGHVS; CDR2 reads FQNEAQ. This CDR3 is 16 amino acids long. CDR3 in amino acids: CASSLGKGVAKNIQYF. The CDR3 coding sequence is TGTGCCAGCAGCTTAGGGAAAGGAGTAGCCAAAAACATTCAGTACTTC.

This clone has a handful of counts. DNA of the CDR3: TGTGCCAGCAGTTACAGGGTAGTTTACACTGAAGCTTTCTTT. Translation gives CASSYRVVYTEAFF. The chain couples TRBV6-5 to TRBJ1-1; no clear D. Germline V gene data show CDR1 as MNHEY and CDR2 as SVGAGI. This CDR3 contains 14 residues. Between the trimmed V and J ends, which lost 2 bases and 3 bases, there was a span of 10 bases.

The rearrangement links TRBV4-2 to TRBJ2-3, with TRBD2 identical over 8 bases. J lost 6 bases, V lost 0 bases, and 8 bases had no gene match. Germline values: CDR1 LGHNA, CDR2 YNFKEQ. The CDR3 runs 16 residues. CDR3 in amino acids: CASSQEGRGASDTQYF. CDR3 nucleotide sequence: TGTGCCAGCAGCCAAGAAGGGCGGGGGGCCTCGGATACGCAGTATTTT.

The chain recombines TRBV30 with TRBJ2-3; D gene ambiguous. From germline, CDR1 is GTSNPN and CDR2 SVGIG (reference sequence). CDR3 size: 11 residues. Deletions cut 4 bases from V and 6 bases from J, with 8 bases between. As DNA, the CDR3 is TGTGCCTGGAACTTCAGGGATACGCAGTATTTT. Protein product: CAWNFRDTQYF.

The rearrangement uses TRBV6-4 and TRBJ2-2; 11 nucleotides match TRBD2. CDR3 size: 18 residues. The germline V gene encodes CDR1 MRHNA and CDR2 SNTAGT. Trimming took 4 bases from V and 3 from J; bases not matched to a gene: 10. The chain's CDR3 is CASSATRTSGLDTGELFF. The DNA for the CDR3 is TGTGCCAGCAGTGCCACCCGGACTAGCGGGTTGGACACCGGGGAGCTGTTTTTT.

This clone was detected only a few times. This CDR3 reads CASSSAGGITEAFF. The CDR3 DNA sequence: TGCGCCAGCAGCTCGGCGGGGGGTATCACTGAAGCTTTCTTT. The chain employs TRBV5-1 and TRBJ1-1, with D maybe TRBD1 (5 bases). The V end lost 3 bases, the J end lost 4 bases, and 13 bases lay between the germline ends. This CDR3 has 14 amino acids. In germline, CDR1 is SGHRS, CDR2 YFSETQ.

The J gene is TRBJ2-7, the V gene TRBV6-1; possibly TRBD2 for D (6 bases). Germline CDR1 MNHNS, CDR2 SASEGT. V gave up 4 bases and J gave up 5 bases, with 15 bases separating them. CDR3 length: 14 amino acids. CDR3 sequence reads: CASSAAGSFDEQYF. DNA for the CDR3: TGTGCCAGCAGTGCCGCCGGGAGTTTTGACGAGCAGTACTTC.

J is TRBJ2-3 and V is TRBV9; D not certain. Germline V CDR1 and CDR2: SGDLS, YYNGEE. This CDR3 has 12 amino acids. V lost 0 bases, J lost 4 bases, and 3 bases lay in between. DNA of the CDR3: TGTGCCAGCAGCGTAGACGCAGATACGCAGTATTTT. The encoded protein is CASSVDADTQYF.

The chain joins TRBV5-5 to TRBJ1-5; D uncertain. The V gene lost 2 bases and the J gene lost 0 bases, with 6 bases spanning the gap. The CDR3 loop spans 14 amino acids. Germline CDR1 and CDR2: SGHKS and YYEKEE (reference sequence). This CDR3 is CASSFEVSNQPQHF. CDR3 coding DNA: TGTGCCAGCAGCTTCGAGGTTAGCAATCAGCCCCAGCATTTT.

The chain has TRBV23-1 and TRBJ1-4, with D perhaps matching TRBD1 (5 bases). TRBV23-1 is identified as an open reading frame with a role that is uncertain. This CDR3 is 16 amino acids long. V lost 3 bases to trimming and J lost 8 bases, with 19 bases between them. The CDR3 coding sequence is TGCGCCAGCAGTCACCGGGACTTTCGGGACGGCGAAAAACTGTTTTTT. Translated, it gives CASSHRDFRDGEKLFF.

The chain has TRBV5-8 and TRBJ2-5; the match to TRBD1 covers 11 bases. V lost 4 bases and J lost 1; bases outside the gene matches: 6. Germline loops: CDR1 SGHTS, CDR2 YDEGEE. There are 16 residues in the CDR3. As DNA, the CDR3 is TGTGCCAGCAGCCTAGGGACAGGGGGTGGCCAAGAGACCCAGTACTTC. As protein: CASSLGTGGGQETQYF. Variable domain in full (rest from reference TRBV5-8 and TRBJ2-5): EAGVTQSPTHLIKTRGQQATLRCSPISGHTSVYWYQQALGLGLQFLLWYDEGEERNRGNFPPRFSGRQFPNYSSELNVNALELEDSALYLCASSLGTGGGQETQYFGPGTRLLVL.